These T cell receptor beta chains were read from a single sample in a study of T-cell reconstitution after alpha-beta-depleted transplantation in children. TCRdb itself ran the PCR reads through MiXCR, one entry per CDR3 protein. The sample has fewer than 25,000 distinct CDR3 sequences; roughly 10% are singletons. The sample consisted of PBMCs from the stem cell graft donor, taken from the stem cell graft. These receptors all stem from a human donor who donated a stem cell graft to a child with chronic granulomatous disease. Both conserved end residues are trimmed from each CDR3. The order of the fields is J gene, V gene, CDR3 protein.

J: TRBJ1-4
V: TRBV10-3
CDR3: AISEKATTNEKLF

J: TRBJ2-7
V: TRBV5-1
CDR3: ASSPLLQGYYEQY

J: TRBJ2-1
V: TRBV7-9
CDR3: ASAGYEQF

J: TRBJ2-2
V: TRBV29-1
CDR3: SVNDWTNTGELF

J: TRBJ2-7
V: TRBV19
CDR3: ASSGAGFGYEQY

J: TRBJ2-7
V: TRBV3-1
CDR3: ASSQDWGRNSYEQY

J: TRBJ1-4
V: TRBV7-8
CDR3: ASSLVRIPTNEKLF

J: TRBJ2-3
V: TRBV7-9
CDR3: ASSPTTDTQY

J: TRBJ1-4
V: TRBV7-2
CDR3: ASSLVWDSYEKLF

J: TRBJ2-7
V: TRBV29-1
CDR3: SVGFVLGGLGEQY

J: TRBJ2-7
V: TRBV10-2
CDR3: ASSPRAYEQY

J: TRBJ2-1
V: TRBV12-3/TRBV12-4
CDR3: ASSFGTYNEQF

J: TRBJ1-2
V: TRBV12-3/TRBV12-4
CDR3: ASRDGRNYGYT

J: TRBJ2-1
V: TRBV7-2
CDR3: ASSLRTSGYNEQF

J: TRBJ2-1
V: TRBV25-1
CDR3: ASTESGTEQF

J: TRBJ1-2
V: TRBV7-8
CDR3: ASSLDPTGGSNYGYT

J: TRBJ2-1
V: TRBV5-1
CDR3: ASSYSGRNYNEQF

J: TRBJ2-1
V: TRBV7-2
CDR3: ASSLALPWGGARYNEQF